One T cell receptor beta chain is described in this entry. Its antigen is still unknown. No qualities accompany the bases; no much larger clone lies one base away. The data derive from a study of vaccination and CD4 T cells after COVID-19 (dated by TCRdb to the early 2020s). Turning to the overall study: In the convalescent cohort there were six males and four females, among whom were two Hispanic individuals, seven Caucasians, two Asians and one multiracial person. For stimulating the cultures, overlapping spike peptide pools were used, derived from SARS-CoV-2 as well as from the common cold coronaviruses HCoV-NL63, HCoV-OC43 and HCoV-229E. The spike-specific CD4+ TCR repertoire was compared before and after mRNA vaccination in approximately ten COVID-19 convalescent patients and a few infection-naive healthy vaccine recipients. Post-COVID blood samples were collected from convalescent patients a median of about 92 days after diagnosis, with a range of roughly 30 to 161 days. Participants got two doses of the Pfizer-BioNTech BNT162b2 vaccine (n=8) or two doses of the Moderna mRNA-1273 vaccine (n=2). In an earlier paper using these donors, memory CD4+ T cell crossreactivity between SARS-CoV-2 and common cold coronavirus spike proteins was assessed at the TCR clonotype level. As controls, cultures received a CEFX viral epitope pool (the positive control), an HIV-1 Nef peptide pool (the negative control), or no peptide at all. Post-vaccine blood samples were obtained a median of approximately 74 days after the second vaccine dose, with a range of roughly 13 to 250 days. Overall results and qualifications from the work: Of the vaccine-specific clones in convalescent patients, 304 of 307, or nearly all, reacted only to SARS-CoV-2 spike and did not cross-react with common cold coronaviruses. An increase in the median number of SARS-CoV-2-reactive clonotypes from approximately 21 after infection to roughly 38 after vaccination was observed, but the change was not found to be significant. The study included relatively few convalescent patients and did not analyze early timepoints after natural infection. Among convalescent patients, a median roughly 90% of the SARS-CoV-2-reactive clones seen after vaccination appeared only after vaccination, which suggests priming specific to the vaccine.

The library relied on PCR. DNA from cultured CD4+ T cells underwent TCR sequencing with the Oncomine TCR Beta short-read assay at the Johns Hopkins FTIC core. The QIAamp micro DNA kit was used to extract genomic DNA from the cultured CD4+ T cells. Oncomine TCR Beta libraries from cultured CD4+ T cells were pooled using unique dual indexes and sequenced on an Illumina iSeq 100. In the source study's methods: Non-productive sequences were removed, and CDR3s that did not start with C, did not end with F or W, or were shorter than 7 amino acids were discarded. The MANAFEST web application identified antigen-specific clonotypes by comparing peptide-stimulated wells against reference wells and other culture wells. Positive clones required FDR below 0.05, an odds ratio above 5, and productive frequency above 0.1% in at least two of three replicate wells. A clonotype was classed as cross-reactive if the clonotype showed significant expansion both in SARS-CoV-2 spike wells and in at least one common cold coronavirus spike condition. Similarity between CDR3 sequences was evaluated in R version 3.6.1 using Levenshtein distances (stringdist) and unrooted phylogenetic trees (ape). TCRdb reworked the public reads: Q25 trimming with fastp, MiXCR clone assembly, productive beta chains retained. Each entry is one CDR3 protein sequence, shown with its most common DNA and genes. Clone size and V and J calls follow TCRdb, not the original study. Counted in this sample were about 9,700 distinct CDR3 sequences; approximately 45% of them appeared once. The ten largest account for around an eighth of the sample.

CDR1 and CDR2 were assigned from the germline V gene as LGHNA and YNFKEQ. Trimming takes 3 bases from V and 5 bases from J, and the germline ends sit 10 bases apart. Inclusive of the bounding cysteine and phenylalanine, the CDR3 is 13 residues long. Here the CDR3 DNA is all that survives: 39 bases in frame from base 1. Per the publication, the treatment or condition label means: roughly 11-day PBMC culture with coronavirus spike peptide pools or control peptides (ViraFEST assay). CD4+ T cells from unexposed donors were collected before the COVID-19 pandemic (2011-2018). The ViraFEST assay was used in the study, in which antigen-specific T cells were expanded with peptide pools and expanded clonotypes were subsequently identified by TCR sequencing. Each well held about 2 million PBMCs cultured in IMDM containing approximately 5% human AB serum and approximately 9.8 IU/ml IL-2, with roughly 10 ug/ml peptide pools added. Half of the culture medium was replaced with fresh IL-2-containing medium on days 3 and 7. CD4+ T cells were isolated after around ten days of culture through negative selection using the EasySep CD4+ T cell isolation kit. As far as cell numbers permitted, CD4+ T cells from unexposed donors were tested for reactivity against SARS-CoV-2 S and N as well as four spike pools from common cold coronaviruses. PBMCs were separated from whole blood using Ficoll-Paque Plus gradient centrifugation and then either used fresh or cryopreserved at -140C. Triplicate wells were generally used for each culture condition. The leukapheresis product for the unexposed donors was obtained through commercial purchase.

The clonotype was recovered from a human donor in good health. The specimen was CD4+ T cells from blood, cultured in vitro. The chain employs TRBV4-2 and TRBJ1-2, and possibly TRBD1, on 5 matching bases. CDR3 region: CASSQARQYGYTF. The sequenced DNA is TGTGCCAGCAGCCAGGCTCGACAGTATGGCTACACCTTC.